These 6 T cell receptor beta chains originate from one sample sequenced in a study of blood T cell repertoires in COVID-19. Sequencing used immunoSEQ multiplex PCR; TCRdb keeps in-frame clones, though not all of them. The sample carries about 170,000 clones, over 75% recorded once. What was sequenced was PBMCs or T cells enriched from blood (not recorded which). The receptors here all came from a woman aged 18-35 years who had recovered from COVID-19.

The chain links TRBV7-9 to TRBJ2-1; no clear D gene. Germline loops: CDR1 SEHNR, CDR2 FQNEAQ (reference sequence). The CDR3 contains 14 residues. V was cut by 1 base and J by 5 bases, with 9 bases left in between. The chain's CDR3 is CASSLVVENNEQFF. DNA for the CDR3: TGTGCCAGCAGCTTAGTGGTAGAGAACAATGAGCAGTTCTTC.

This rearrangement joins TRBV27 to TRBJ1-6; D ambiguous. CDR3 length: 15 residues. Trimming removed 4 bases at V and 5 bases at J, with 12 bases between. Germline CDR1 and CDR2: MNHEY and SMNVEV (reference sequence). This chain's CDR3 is CASSWAGENNSPLHF. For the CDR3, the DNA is TGTGCCAGCAGTTGGGCAGGCGAAAATAATTCACCCCTCCACTTT.

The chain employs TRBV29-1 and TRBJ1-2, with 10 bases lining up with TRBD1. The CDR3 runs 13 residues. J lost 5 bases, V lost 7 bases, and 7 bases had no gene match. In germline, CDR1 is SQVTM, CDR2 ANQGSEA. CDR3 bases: TGCAGCGGGGGGGGACAGGGGAATTATGGCTACACCTTC. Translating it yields CSGGGQGNYGYTF.

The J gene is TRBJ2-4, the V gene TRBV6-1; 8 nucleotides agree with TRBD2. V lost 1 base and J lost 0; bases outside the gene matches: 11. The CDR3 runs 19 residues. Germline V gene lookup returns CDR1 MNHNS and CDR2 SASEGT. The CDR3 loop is CASSEEAGRAGRAKNIQYF. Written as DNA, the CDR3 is TGTGCCAGCAGTGAAGAGGCCGGGAGGGCCGGCCGAGCCAAAAACATTCAGTACTTC.

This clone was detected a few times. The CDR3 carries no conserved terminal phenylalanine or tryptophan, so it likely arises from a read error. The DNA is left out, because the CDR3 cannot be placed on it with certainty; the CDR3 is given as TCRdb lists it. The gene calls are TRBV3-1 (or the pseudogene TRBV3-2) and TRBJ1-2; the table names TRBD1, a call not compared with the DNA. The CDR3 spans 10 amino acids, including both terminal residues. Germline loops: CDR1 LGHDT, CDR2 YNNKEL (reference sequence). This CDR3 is CASSPEGTGH.

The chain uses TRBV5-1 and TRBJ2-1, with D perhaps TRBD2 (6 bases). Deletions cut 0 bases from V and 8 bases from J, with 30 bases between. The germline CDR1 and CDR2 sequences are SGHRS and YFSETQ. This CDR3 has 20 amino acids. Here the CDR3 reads CASSLVPTSKGAVGLDEQFF. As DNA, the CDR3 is TGCGCCAGCAGCTTGGTCCCCACTAGCAAAGGCGCCGTTGGTTTAGATGAGCAGTTCTTC.